This is a list of T cell receptor beta chains from one sample in a study of T cell responses to AZD1222 COVID-19 vaccine. The table came from immunoSEQ multiplex PCR; TCRdb's copy has only in-frame clones and leaves some out. The sample includes about 100,000 clones, 70% to 90% of them seen just once. The sample was peripheral blood, taken on day 0 of AZD1222 vaccination. The receptor source for this set is an adult in good health. CDR3s leave out the opening cysteine and the closing phenylalanine or tryptophan. Fields, in order: J gene, D gene, V gene, CDR3 protein. D genes are given only for firm matches.

j_call: TRBJ2-1
d_call: NA
v_call: TRBV28
cdr3_aa: ASITRLDGEQF

j_call: TRBJ2-7
d_call: TRBD1
v_call: TRBV7-6
cdr3_aa: ASSSGTGSHEQY

j_call: TRBJ1-1
d_call: NA
v_call: TRBV7-9
cdr3_aa: ASSQAPGSEAF

j_call: TRBJ1-6
d_call: NA
v_call: TRBV19
cdr3_aa: ASSIGPGRENSPLH

j_call: TRBJ2-2
d_call: TRBD1
v_call: TRBV24-1
cdr3_aa: ATSDPSGTGGTGELF

j_call: TRBJ2-1
d_call: NA
v_call: TRBV29-1
cdr3_aa: SVVMWTYNEQF

j_call: TRBJ2-7
d_call: NA
v_call: TRBV7-9
cdr3_aa: ASSPGDTGYEQY

j_call: TRBJ2-3
d_call: NA
v_call: TRBV5-1
cdr3_aa: ASSLAQTGDTQY

j_call: TRBJ1-2
d_call: NA
v_call: TRBV30
cdr3_aa: ACIDRTSGYGYT

j_call: TRBJ1-6
d_call: NA
v_call: TRBV28
cdr3_aa: ASRGRGGHQDSPLH

j_call: TRBJ1-2
d_call: NA
v_call: TRBV27
cdr3_aa: ASSPGVAGYGYT

j_call: TRBJ2-7
d_call: NA
v_call: TRBV5-1
cdr3_aa: ASSLEYEQY

j_call: TRBJ2-3
d_call: NA
v_call: TRBV4-1
cdr3_aa: ASSQPTGGGSDTQY

j_call: TRBJ2-3
d_call: NA
v_call: TRBV4-2
cdr3_aa: ASSQDRRGALPDTQY

j_call: TRBJ2-1
d_call: TRBD2
v_call: TRBV3-1/TRBV3-2
cdr3_aa: ASSDNRDYQNEQF

j_call: TRBJ2-1
d_call: NA
v_call: TRBV9
cdr3_aa: ASSGGPSPNEQF

j_call: TRBJ2-2
d_call: NA
v_call: TRBV19
cdr3_aa: ASRRVTGELF

j_call: TRBJ2-1
d_call: NA
v_call: TRBV7-2
cdr3_aa: ASSLQWASEQF

j_call: TRBJ2-5
d_call: TRBD2
v_call: TRBV20-1
cdr3_aa: SASSLAGVAETQY

j_call: TRBJ2-2
d_call: NA
v_call: TRBV11-2
cdr3_aa: ASSLLNTGELF

j_call: TRBJ2-1
d_call: NA
v_call: TRBV11-3
cdr3_aa: ASSPDRDSEQF

j_call: TRBJ1-2
d_call: TRBD1
v_call: TRBV27
cdr3_aa: ASSLYGWDRDYGYT

j_call: TRBJ1-1
d_call: TRBD1
v_call: TRBV5-1
cdr3_aa: ASSDQGTGGMNTEAF

j_call: TRBJ2-1
d_call: NA
v_call: TRBV6-1
cdr3_aa: ASSGRIIGAYNEQF

j_call: TRBJ2-2
d_call: TRBD1
v_call: TRBV7-2
cdr3_aa: ASSLQGTGELF

j_call: TRBJ1-5
d_call: NA
v_call: TRBV6-6
cdr3_aa: ASSLSPNQPQH

j_call: TRBJ2-5
d_call: TRBD2
v_call: TRBV28
cdr3_aa: ASTPGREGRETQY

j_call: TRBJ1-5
d_call: TRBD1
v_call: TRBV6-5
cdr3_aa: ASTQDRSHQPQH

j_call: TRBJ2-7
d_call: NA
v_call: TRBV19
cdr3_aa: ASSPHGGVRVYEQY

j_call: TRBJ2-5
d_call: NA
v_call: TRBV2
cdr3_aa: ASSPQAETQY

j_call: TRBJ2-3
d_call: TRBD2
v_call: TRBV7-2
cdr3_aa: ASSRGGAEDTQY

j_call: TRBJ1-5
d_call: NA
v_call: TRBV19
cdr3_aa: ASSNPLIGVSNQPQH

j_call: TRBJ1-1
d_call: TRBD1
v_call: TRBV6-1
cdr3_aa: ASSDDPFRGTEAF

j_call: TRBJ2-1
d_call: TRBD1
v_call: TRBV4-3
cdr3_aa: ASSKEGAFNNEQF

j_call: TRBJ2-1
d_call: TRBD2
v_call: TRBV5-1
cdr3_aa: ASTNAAGDYNEQF

j_call: TRBJ1-1
d_call: NA
v_call: TRBV7-9
cdr3_aa: ASSQGAGQTEAF

j_call: TRBJ1-3
d_call: NA
v_call: TRBV6-5
cdr3_aa: ASSYSRASSGNTIY

j_call: TRBJ1-2
d_call: NA
v_call: TRBV15
cdr3_aa: ATSRDRGSIVTDGYT

j_call: TRBJ2-2
d_call: NA
v_call: TRBV27
cdr3_aa: ASPRPPGVAGELF

j_call: TRBJ1-2
d_call: TRBD1
v_call: TRBV28
cdr3_aa: ASTSWGQESGYT

j_call: TRBJ2-4
d_call: NA
v_call: TRBV7-9
cdr3_aa: ASSLASRFIAKNIQY

j_call: TRBJ1-6
d_call: TRBD1
v_call: TRBV18
cdr3_aa: ASSPLTPTGQNSPLH

j_call: TRBJ1-4
d_call: NA
v_call: TRBV27
cdr3_aa: ASRPLNKQGWTNEKLF

j_call: TRBJ1-1
d_call: TRBD1
v_call: TRBV15
cdr3_aa: ATSTSDRGTEAF

j_call: TRBJ1-4
d_call: NA
v_call: TRBV10-1
cdr3_aa: ASSAGFNEKLF

j_call: TRBJ1-4
d_call: NA
v_call: TRBV12-2
cdr3_aa: ASRSYSREKLF

j_call: TRBJ2-3
d_call: TRBD1
v_call: TRBV11-2
cdr3_aa: ASSLQAGGRSSRTDTQY